The present TCR beta chain was sequenced within a study of early T cells in non-severe SARS-CoV-2 infection. Study-wide context: Chains stayed unpaired after sequencing of bulk RNA from unsorted whole blood.

This clonotype was recorded a few times. The antigen remains undetermined. V lost 1 base, J lost 0 bases, and 11 bases lay in between. The CDR3 consists of 16 residues. CDR1 is SGHAT and CDR2 is FQNNGV in the germline V gene. Study-wide results and caveats: Clonotype matching in VDJdb favored anti-spike CD8 responses and did not capture private and CD4 specificities.

The TCR library protocol was used to attach unique molecular identifiers. These identifiers were attached to individual cDNA molecules. One entry per CDR3 protein results from TCRdb running MiXCR on the 5' RACE reads. The sample yields tens of thousands of distinct CDR3 sequences, roughly 7.9% seen once. The chain links TRBV11-2 to TRBJ2-3, with D perhaps matching TRBD1 (5 bases). This specimen was whole blood, taken at baseline. The source is an adult who was a healthcare worker with PCR-confirmed SARS-CoV-2 infection or an uninfected control (not recorded which). CDR3 nucleotides: TGTGCCAGCAGCTTAGTGACGGACACTAGCACAGATACGCAGTATTTT. It is translated as CASSLVTDTSTDTQYF.